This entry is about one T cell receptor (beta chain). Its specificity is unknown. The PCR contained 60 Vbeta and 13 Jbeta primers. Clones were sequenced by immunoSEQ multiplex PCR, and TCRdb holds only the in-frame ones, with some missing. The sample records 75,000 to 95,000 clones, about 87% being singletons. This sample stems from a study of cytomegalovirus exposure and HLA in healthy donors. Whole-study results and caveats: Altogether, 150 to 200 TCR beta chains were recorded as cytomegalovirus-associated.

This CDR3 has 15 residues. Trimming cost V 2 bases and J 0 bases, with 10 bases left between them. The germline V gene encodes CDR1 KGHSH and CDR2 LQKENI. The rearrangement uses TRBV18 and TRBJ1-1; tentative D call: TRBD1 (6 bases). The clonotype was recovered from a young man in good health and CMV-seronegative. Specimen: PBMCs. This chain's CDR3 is CASSPRQELNTEAFF. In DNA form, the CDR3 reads TGTGCCAGCTCACCAAGACAGGAGCTGAACACTGAAGCTTTCTTT.